This T cell receptor (beta chain) appears in the sequencing data of a study of blood T cell repertoires in COVID-19. Across the study: There were acute and convalescent COVID-19 samples, and they came from the United States, Italy and Spain.

Profiled with immunoSEQ multiplex PCR; TCRdb holds only in-frame clones, not every one. This sample has around 250,000 clones, with under 90% found just once. The sample taken for sequencing was peripheral blood. This TCR came from a young woman with acute or convalescent COVID-19.

CDR3 in DNA: TGTGCCAGCCTAATAGGGGAAAACCAAGAGACCCAGTACTTC. It specifies CASLIGENQETQYF. The chain has TRBV2 and TRBJ2-5; D perhaps matches TRBD1 (5 bases). CDR3 length equals 14 residues. V lost 8 bases, J lost 0 bases, and 13 bases lay in between. Looked up from germline, CDR1 is SNHLY and CDR2 is FYNNEI.